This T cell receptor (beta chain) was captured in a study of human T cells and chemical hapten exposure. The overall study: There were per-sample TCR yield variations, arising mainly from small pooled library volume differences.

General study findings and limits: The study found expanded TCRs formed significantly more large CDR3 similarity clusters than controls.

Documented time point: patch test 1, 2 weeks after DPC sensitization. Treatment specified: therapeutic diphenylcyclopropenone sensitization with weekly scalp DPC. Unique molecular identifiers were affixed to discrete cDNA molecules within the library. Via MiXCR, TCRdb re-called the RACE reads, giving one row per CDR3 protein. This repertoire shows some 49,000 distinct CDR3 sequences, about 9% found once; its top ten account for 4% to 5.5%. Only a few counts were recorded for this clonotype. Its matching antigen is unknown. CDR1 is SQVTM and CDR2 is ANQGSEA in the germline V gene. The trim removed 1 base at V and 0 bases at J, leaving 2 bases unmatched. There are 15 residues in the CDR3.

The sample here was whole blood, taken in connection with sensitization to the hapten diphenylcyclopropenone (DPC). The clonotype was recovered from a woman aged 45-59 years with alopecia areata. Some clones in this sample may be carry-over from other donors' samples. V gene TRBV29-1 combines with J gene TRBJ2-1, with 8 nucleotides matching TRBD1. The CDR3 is CSVEGQGSSYNEQFF. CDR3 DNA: TGCAGCGTTGAAGGACAGGGGAGCTCCTACAATGAGCAGTTCTTC.